This entry is about one TCR beta chain. Its antigen is not known. The data originate from a study of graft-versus-host responses after intestinal transplantation. Study summary: Transplants were multivisceral, liver-intestinal, or isolated intestinal.

The germline V gene has CDR1 MNHEY and CDR2 SMNVEV (reference sequence). This CDR3 comprises 17 residues. The V end lost 8 bases, the J end lost 0 bases, and 20 bases lay between the germline ends. Produced via immunoSEQ multiplex PCR; TCRdb's table is partial and in-frame only. Found here are 50,000 or so clones, 92% of them singletons; the top ten hold 2% to 2.5%. General study results and limits: The study found high graft-versus-host to host-versus-graft clonal ratios in allografts of patients with graft-donor T cell macrochimerism. Among recipient marrow samples, GvH clones were found; some appeared first in ileum or blood.

This clonotype was obtained from a human donor who was the organ donor for an intestinal transplant. Specimen: unstimulated CD4+ T cells sorted from spleen or lymph node cells, collected before transplant. V and J are TRBV27 and TRBJ2-1, with unresolved D. The CDR3 DNA follows: TGTGCCAGCTGCCTACAGTGGGCGCGGAGCTCCTACAATGAGCAGTTCTTC. Encoded protein: CASCLQWARSSYNEQFF.